This T cell receptor beta chain appears in the sequencing data of a study of blood T cells in healthy people across ages (dated by TCRdb to about 2015). A note on the overall study: Template switching captured roughly one uniquely barcoded TCR beta cDNA molecule per two T cells in model experiments. The study measured age-related changes in TCR beta repertoire diversity using deep sequencing normalized with unique cDNA molecular identifiers. The donors were divided into four age groups: young (average approximately 15 years), middle-aged (approximately 39), aged (under 70) and long-lived (82). To avoid experimental bias, donors of different ages were spread randomly across the sequencing lanes. Using the same blood draw, the study looked at two additional independent replicas of 1 million unique cDNA reads for two donors, one aged 18 to 29 and the other aged 80 or older. The paper as a whole reports these results and caveats: Observed TCR beta diversity per million T cells fell roughly linearly with age, and a significant reduction was already apparent by age roughly 40. Conclusive comparison of naive and antigen-experienced compartments was prevented by the profiling of bulk unsorted PBMCs. Because the CMV infection status of the donors was unknown, age-related changes in expanded clonotypes may potentially have been confounded. Compared with the aged group, the long-lived group had more naive CD4+ T cells, fewer expanded clones and increased TCR diversity, a pattern suggesting age selection. Observed TCR beta diversity correlated strongly with the percentage of naive T cells measured by flow cytometry. Estimates of total diversity based on one million sequenced T cells were considered lower bounds and underestimates.

Libraries were made using 5' RACE. TCRdb lists the instrument as Illumina HiSeq 2500. A second PCR of roughly 6 to 11 cycles was performed with a sample-barcoded 5' primer and a J-beta primer mix. A unique molecular identifier was introduced onto each TCR beta cDNA molecule by a template-switch 5' adaptor carrying 12 random nucleotides. Each sample yielded at least 3 million CDR3-containing paired-end reads. First-strand cDNA was synthesized from all RNA with the Mint cDNA synthesis kit, primed by a TRBC-specific oligonucleotide. After uracil-DNA glycosylase treatment, a first 18-cycle PCR used universal primers M1SS and BC2_uni_R on all cDNA. The study's own analysis went as follows. For normalization, 1 million high-quality reads were randomly selected from each sample, with every read carrying a distinct molecular identifier. Instead of being binned into consensus sequences, reads that shared molecular identifiers were thrown out. CDR3 identification, clonotype clustering and error correction used MiTCR with a Q25 quality threshold and the strictest error-elimination algorithm. Lower-bound total TCR beta diversity was estimated with a nonparametric unseen species model using Euler transformation. Using fastp at Q25 and MiXCR, TCRdb reprocessed the public reads and kept productive beta chains. Every CDR3 protein is listed once, alongside the most common genes and DNA of its rows. TCRdb, not the authors, supplied the V and J calls. A total of about 570,000 distinct CDR3 sequences appear in this sample, approximately 27% of them only once. The ten biggest clones cover approximately 18% of the sample.

Trimming removed 7 bases from V and 4 bases from J; the gene matches leave 6 bases unexplained. The CDR3 runs 13 amino acids, cysteine and phenylalanine included. Solely the CDR3 DNA is kept, with 39 bases framed from the first base. CDR1 SGHTA and CDR2 FQGNSA were looked up in the germline V gene. In its sample, this clonotype was seen a few times. This receptor's antigen is unknown. Nothing much larger sits one base from this clone, and base qualities are not available. Systemically healthy Caucasian individuals from Russia, some 40 in total and aged roughly 6 to 100 years, were included as donors. About 10 milliliters of peripheral blood were collected from each donor into EDTA-treated Vacutainer tubes. Ficoll-Paque density-gradient centrifugation was used to isolate PBMCs, with at least 6 million obtained per sample. Trizol reagent was used to extract total RNA from PBMCs, with at least 5 micrograms per sample. Naive CD45RAhigh/CD27high T cell percentages were measured by flow cytometry on a PBMC aliquot from every donor.

Specimen: blood. The chain is encoded by TRBV7-2 joined to TRBJ1-2, and TRBD1 aligns with 7 junction nucleotides. This receptor was identified in a woman between 65 and 79 years old in good health. The encoded CDR3 is CASNPGTVYGYTF. The sequenced DNA: TGTGCCAGCAACCCGGGGACAGTCTATGGCTACACCTTC.